Listed here are 15 T cell receptor beta chains from one sample, sequenced in a study of T-cell reconstitution after alpha-beta-depleted transplantation in children. Researchers prepared the TCRbeta library using unique molecular identifiers, the study reports. In TCRdb, the PCR reads were re-called with MiXCR into one record per CDR3 protein. The repertoire holds some 240,000 distinct CDR3 sequences, approximately 12% seen once, with around 2.5% in the top ten. Sequenced material: PBMCs from the stem cell graft donor, taken from the stem cell graft. These receptors were collected from a human donor who donated a stem cell graft to a child with acute lymphoblastic leukemia.

In this sample, this clonotype turned up many times. The rearrangement links TRBV7-1 to TRBJ2-3; 11 bases map to TRBD2. TRBV7-1 counts as an open reading frame of uncertain function. V lost 3 bases, J lost 0 bases, and 20 bases stayed unmatched. The CDR3 runs 22 residues. The CDR3 loop reads CASSSPGPSSGGWFASTDTQYF. DNA for the CDR3: TGTGCCAGCAGCTCTCCCGGACCCTCTAGCGGGGGGTGGTTTGCGAGCACAGATACGCAGTATTTT.

This clonotype showed up many times. The chain links TRBV5-8 to TRBJ2-4; tentatively, D is TRBD1 (5 bases). Germline V lookup: CDR1 SGHTS, CDR2 YDEGEE. The CDR3 sequence is 17 residues long. V was clipped by 3 bases and J by 1 base, with 17 bases between them. The CDR3 nucleotides read TGTGCCAGCAGCTCTTCTACAGGAATCCGGGCCAAAAACATTCAGTACTTC. Translating gives CASSSSTGIRAKNIQYF.

The chain couples TRBV7-9 to TRBJ1-5; D might be TRBD1 (5 bases). V dropped 6 bases and J dropped 7 bases, with 16 bases sitting between them. CDR1 and CDR2 (germline): SEHNR, FQNEAQ (reference sequence). This CDR3 has 14 residues. CDR3 sequence: CASSRSQAGQPQHF. DNA for the CDR3: TGTGCCAGCAGTCGGTCCCAGGCAGGGCAGCCCCAGCATTTT. The entire variable domain, with the rest obtained from reference TRBV7-9 and TRBJ1-5, is as follows: DTGVSQNPRHKITKRGQNVTFRCDPISEHNRLYWYRQTLGQGPEFLTYFQNEAQLEKSRLLSDRFSAERPKGSFSTLEIQRTEQGDSAMYLCASSRSQAGQPQHFGDGTRLSIL.

This clonotype was seen only a few times. V is TRBV27 and J is TRBJ2-1; a possible D gene is TRBD2 (6 bases). The CDR3 spans 13 residues. The ends were cut back, 6 bases at V and 5 bases at J, with 11 bases in the middle. The germline gives CDR1 MNHEY, CDR2 SMNVEV (reference sequence). DNA of the CDR3: TGTGCCAGCAGCCCCGCGGGGCACAATGAGCAGTTCTTC. This translates into CASSPAGHNEQFF.

This clonotype was seen at least ten times. The chain employs TRBV29-1 and TRBJ2-3, with a possible D match to TRBD1 (6 bases). The CDR3 is 15 amino acids. V was trimmed by 0 bases and J by 5 bases, leaving 15 bases between them. Germline values: CDR1 SQVTM, CDR2 ANQGSEA. CDR3 in DNA: TGCAGCGTTGAAGATCTGCAGGGGCCGGGAGATACGCAGTATTTT. It encodes CSVEDLQGPGDTQYF.

This clonotype was picked up many times. V gene TRBV7-9 combines with J gene TRBJ1-2; 11 bases match TRBD1. The CDR3 loop spans 14 amino acids. V was pared by 3 bases and J by 8 bases, with 5 bases of the junction left unmatched. CDR1 is SEHNR and CDR2 is FQNEAQ in the germline V gene (reference sequence). CDR3 sequence reads: CASSFGTGGDGYTF. CDR3 DNA: TGTGCCAGCAGCTTCGGGACAGGGGGAGACGGCTACACCTTC.

This clonotype has only one observation. A single base separates this from a much larger clone, so it may be a read error. The chain couples TRBV5-1 to TRBJ1-2, with D possibly being TRBD1 (6 bases). The length of the CDR3 is 13 residues. Germline CDR1 is SGHRS and CDR2 is YFSETQ. Here the CDR3 reads CPSSIRQGNGYTF. Here the CDR3 DNA reads TGCCCCAGCAGCATTCGCCAGGGGAATGGCTACACCTTC.

This clonotype occurred many times. The J gene is TRBJ1-1, the V gene TRBV5-1, with D unresolved. Germline lookup yields CDR1 SGHRS and CDR2 YFSETQ. The V end lost 0 bases, the J end lost 6 bases, and 12 bases lay between the germline ends. The CDR3 has 14 residues. Here the CDR3 reads CASSLAKGFSEAFF. The CDR3 DNA is TGCGCCAGCAGCTTGGCTAAAGGGTTCTCTGAAGCTTTCTTT.

This clonotype was detected many times. This chain connects TRBV3-1 to TRBJ1-5; TRBD1 might be the D (5 bases). This CDR3 has 14 amino acids. The germline gives CDR1 LGHDT, CDR2 YNNKEL (reference sequence). Deletions cut 5 bases from V and 3 bases from J, with 11 bases between. CDR3 amino acids: CASSWGRINQPQHF. In DNA form, the CDR3 reads TGTGCCAGCAGCTGGGGACGGATCAATCAGCCCCAGCATTTT.

Ten or more counts support this clonotype. The chain recombines TRBV5-1 with TRBJ1-6; possible D gene TRBD1, 5 bases. The CDR3 consists of 15 residues. The V gene lost 4 bases and the J gene lost 7 bases, with 15 bases spanning the gap. Germline V gene lookup returns CDR1 SGHRS and CDR2 YFSETQ. CDR3 residues: CASSPGRIINSPLHF. The DNA for the CDR3 is TGCGCCAGCAGCCCGGGGCGGATTATCAATTCACCCCTCCACTTT.

This clonotype has at least ten counts. The chain recombines TRBV15 with TRBJ2-2; 10 nucleotides match TRBD2. V shed 2 bases, J shed 9 bases, and the junction held 6 bases outside the gene matches. Looked up from germline, CDR1 is LNHNV and CDR2 is YYDKDF (reference sequence). This CDR3 is 15 amino acids long. The CDR3 nucleotides read TGTGCCACCAGCAGAAGCGGGAGGGCGCCGAGGGAGCTGTTTTTT. Translating gives CATSRSGRAPRELFF.

In its sample, this clonotype was seen many times. The V gene is TRBV20-1, the J gene TRBJ1-5, with 8 bases fitting TRBD1. This CDR3 is built from 15 residues. Germline CDR1 DFQATT, CDR2 SNEGSKA (reference sequence). J was trimmed by 4 bases and V by 3 bases; bases with no gene match: 8. CDR3 nucleotide sequence: TGCAGTGCTAGCAACCGGAGGACAGGGAATCAGCCCCAGCATTTT. Its translation is CSASNRRTGNQPQHF.

At least ten counts were recorded for this clonotype. This chain connects TRBV28 to TRBJ1-3; D is unresolved. Per the germline V gene, CDR1 is MDHEN and CDR2 is SYDVKM. The CDR3 spans 17 residues. The ends were cut back, 1 base at V and 0 bases at J, with 13 bases in the middle. The CDR3 region has the DNA TGTGCCAGCAGTTTATTGGGAGAGATCATCTCTGGAAACACCATATATTTT. Its protein product is CASSLLGEIISGNTIYF.

This clonotype was seen at least ten times. V gene TRBV4-3 combines with J gene TRBJ2-2; D gene unclear. V lost 6 bases, J lost 0 bases, and 8 bases lay in between. CDR1 is LGHNA, CDR2 YSLEER, per germline. The CDR3 contains 14 residues. CDR3 amino acids: CASSSHANTGELFF. The CDR3 DNA reads TGCGCCAGCAGTTCGCACGCGAACACCGGGGAGCTGTTTTTT.

A word on this clonotype: This may be a read error, as it is one base from a much larger clone. This chain connects TRBV20-1 to TRBJ2-7; 9 bases match TRBD1. Trimming took 7 bases from V and 5 from J; bases not matched to a gene: 9. CDR1 and CDR2 from the germline V gene are DFQATT and SNEGSKA (reference sequence). CDR3 length: 13 residues. CDR3 coding DNA: TGCAGTGTCCTCCGGCACAGGGGGCACGAGCAGTACTTC. This gives the protein CSVLRHRGHEQYF.